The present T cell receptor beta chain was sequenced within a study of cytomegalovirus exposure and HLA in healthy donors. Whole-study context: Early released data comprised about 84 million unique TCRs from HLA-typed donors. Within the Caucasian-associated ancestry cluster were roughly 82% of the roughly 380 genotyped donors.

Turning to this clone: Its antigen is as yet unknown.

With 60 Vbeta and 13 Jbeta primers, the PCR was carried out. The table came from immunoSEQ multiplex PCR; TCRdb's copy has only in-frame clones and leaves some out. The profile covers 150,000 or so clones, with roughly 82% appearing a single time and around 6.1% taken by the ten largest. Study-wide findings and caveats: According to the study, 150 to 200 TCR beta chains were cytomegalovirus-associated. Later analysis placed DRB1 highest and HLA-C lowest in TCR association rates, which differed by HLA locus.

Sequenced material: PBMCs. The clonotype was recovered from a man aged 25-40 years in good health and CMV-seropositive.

The CDR3 is CASSFAGRYGYTF. Written as DNA, the CDR3 is TGTGCCAGCAGTTTTGCAGGGAGGTATGGCTACACCTTC. The chain has TRBV27 and TRBJ1-2; tentative D call: TRBD1 (5 bases). Germline CDR1 MNHEY, CDR2 SMNVEV (reference sequence). The CDR3 spans 13 residues. V lost 3 bases and J 5 bases, leaving 10 bases between the germline ends.